This is a list of T cell receptor beta chains from one sample in a study of CD8 T cells in Susac syndrome. TCRdb itself ran the immunoSEQ multiplex PCR reads through MiXCR, one entry per CDR3 protein. The table has 140,000 or so distinct CDR3 sequences, roughly 95% seen once. Sequenced sample: CD4+ T cells from PBMCs. All receptors come from a human donor in good health. CDR3s include the opening cysteine and the closing phenylalanine or tryptophan. The D gene is left open where the match is weak. Rows may omit the clone size; those that give it use once, few, many or a size class.

-,TRBJ2-2,TRBV29-1,-,CSVEAPPGHRSYNTGELFF,TGCAGCGTTGAAGCCCCTCCCGGACACCGATCCTATAACACCGGGGAGCTGTTTTTT
-,TRBJ2-5,TRBV29-1,-,CSVDVGQETQYF,TGCAGCGTTGATGTGGGCCAAGAGACCCAGTACTTC
TRBD1,TRBJ2-3,TRBV24-1,-,CATSDRAQGADTQYF,TGTGCCACCAGTGACCGCGCACAGGGGGCAGATACGCAGTATTTT
-,TRBJ2-7,TRBV7-9,once,CASSLGLEVTTYEQYF,TGTGCCAGCAGCTTAGGGCTTGAGGTAACTACCTACGAGCAGTACTTC
-,TRBJ1-5,TRBV3-1,-,CASSLQGMDQPQHF,TGTGCCAGCAGCCTCCAGGGGATGGATCAGCCCCAGCATTTT
TRBD1,TRBJ2-2,TRBV29-1,-,CSVSRTGVSGELFF,TGCAGCGTTTCTCGGACAGGGGTGTCCGGGGAGCTGTTTTTT
-,TRBJ2-3,TRBV11-2,-,CASSLVGVADTQYF,TGTGCCAGCAGCTTAGTAGGAGTCGCAGATACGCAGTATTTT
TRBD1,TRBJ2-7,TRBV20-1,-,CSAPGQDNYEQYF,TGCAGTGCTCCAGGACAGGACAACTACGAGCAGTACTTC
-,TRBJ2-1,TRBV2,-,CASSEKGYNEQFF,TGTGCCAGCAGTGAAAAGGGATACAATGAGCAGTTCTTC
TRBD2,TRBJ2-5,TRBV5-4,-,CASSSGTSGRGETQYF,TGTGCCAGCAGCTCTGGGACTAGCGGGAGAGGAGAGACCCAGTACTTC
TRBD1,TRBJ1-2,TRBV3-1,-,CASSQGGQGYGYTF,TGTGCCAGCAGCCAAGGAGGACAGGGGTATGGCTACACCTTC
TRBD2,TRBJ2-1,TRBV20-1,-,CSARRGLAPRVAYNEQFF,TGCAGTGCTAGAAGGGGACTAGCGCCCCGAGTTGCCTACAATGAGCAGTTCTTC
-,TRBJ1-1,TRBV20-1,-,CSARVPGRHTEAFF,TGCAGTGCTAGAGTCCCAGGACGTCACACTGAAGCTTTCTTT
-,TRBJ2-5,TRBV25-1,-,CASSEMVETQYF,TGTGCCAGCAGTGAAATGGTAGAGACCCAGTACTTC
-,TRBJ2-6,TRBV5-1,-,CASSMTETGANVLTF,TGCGCCAGCAGCATGACAGAGACCGGGGCCAACGTCCTGACTTTC
-,TRBJ1-1,TRBV20-1,-,CSARRAGAGTEAFF,TGCAGTGCTAGAAGGGCGGGGGCAGGCACTGAAGCTTTCTTT
-,TRBJ2-2,TRBV12-3/TRBV12-4,-,CASGGTRGTGELFF,TGTGCCAGCGGCGGGACCCGCGGCACCGGGGAGCTGTTTTTT
TRBD2,TRBJ2-1,TRBV19,-,CASSIPSGVYNEQFF,TGTGCCAGTAGTATCCCCAGCGGGGTTTACAATGAGCAGTTCTTC
-,TRBJ2-1,TRBV5-6,-,CASSFYSGTFHEQFF,TGTGCCAGCAGCTTTTATAGCGGAACTTTTCATGAGCAGTTCTTC
-,TRBJ2-4,TRBV20-1,-,CSARETPRLAKNIQYF,TGCAGTGCCCGAGAAACCCCACGTCTAGCCAAAAACATTCAGTACTTC
TRBD2,TRBJ2-3,TRBV2,-,CASSRTSRRTDTQYF,TGTGCCAGCAGTCGGACTAGCAGGCGCACAGATACGCAGTATTTT
-,TRBJ1-1,TRBV5-1,-,CARGRAEAFF,TGCGCCAGGGGGAGGGCTGAAGCTTTCTTT
-,TRBJ2-1,TRBV6-2/TRBV6-3,-,CASRPRVTTYNEQFF,TGTGCCAGCAGACCCCGGGTCACCACCTACAATGAGCAGTTCTTC
-,TRBJ2-7,TRBV28,-,CATYRQAPYEQYF,TGTGCCACTTACCGACAGGCCCCATACGAGCAGTACTTC
TRBD1,TRBJ1-1,TRBV19,-,CASSRRRGQWNTEAFF,TGTGCCAGTAGTCGACGGCGGGGACAGTGGAACACTGAAGCTTTCTTT
-,TRBJ1-4,TRBV6-6,-,CASSYRVSEKLFF,TGTGCCAGCAGTTATAGGGTCTCGGAAAAACTGTTTTTT
-,TRBJ1-1,TRBV20-1,-,CSAREFSRETEAFF,TGCAGTGCTAGAGAGTTTAGTCGGGAGACTGAAGCTTTCTTT
-,TRBJ2-1,TRBV7-9,-,CASSPLSSTNEQFF,TGTGCCAGCAGCCCACTCTCCAGTACCAATGAGCAGTTCTTC
TRBD1,TRBJ2-1,TRBV3-1,-,CASSHRDRGLYEQFF,TGTGCCAGCAGCCACCGGGACAGGGGGCTCTATGAGCAGTTCTTC
TRBD2,TRBJ2-1,TRBV5-4,once,CASSRRLASKYNEQFF,TGTGCCAGCAGCCGTCGACTAGCCTCAAAGTACAATGAGCAGTTCTTC
-,TRBJ2-1,TRBV20-1,-,CSAVRNEQFF,TGCAGTGCTGTAAGGAATGAGCAGTTCTTC
-,TRBJ2-1,TRBV7-9,-,CASSLGDRNLDEQFF,TGTGCCAGCAGCTTAGGAGACAGGAATCTCGATGAGCAGTTCTTC
-,TRBJ2-3,TRBV4-1,-,CASSQHRDAQYF,TGCGCCAGCAGCCAACACAGGGATGCGCAGTATTTT
TRBD1,TRBJ2-3,TRBV6-1,-,CASSLMDRGTDTQYF,TGTGCCAGCAGTCTAATGGACAGGGGCACAGATACGCAGTATTTT
TRBD1,TRBJ1-4,TRBV3-1,-,CASSPTGAKLFF,TGTGCCAGCAGTCCTACAGGGGCAAAACTGTTTTTT
-,TRBJ1-4,TRBV7-9,-,CASGRGGEKLFF,TGTGCCAGCGGTCGCGGGGGGGAAAAACTGTTTTTT
TRBD2,TRBJ2-5,TRBV28,-,CASSLGGRALEETQYF,TGTGCCAGCAGTTTAGGCGGGAGGGCCCTCGAAGAGACCCAGTACTTC
TRBD2,TRBJ2-7,TRBV12-3/TRBV12-4,-,CASSPDLLAGGSSYEQYF,TGTGCCAGCAGTCCAGATTTGCTAGCGGGAGGCTCCTCCTACGAGCAGTACTTC
TRBD1,TRBJ2-2,TRBV11-2,-,CASSILPRGRYTGELFF,TGTGCCAGCAGCATCCTTCCCAGGGGGCGTTACACCGGGGAGCTGTTTTTT
-,TRBJ1-4,TRBV5-1,once,CASSAGGGNEKLFF,TGCGCCAGCAGCGCAGGCGGTGGTAATGAAAAACTGTTTTTT
TRBD1,TRBJ1-1,TRBV29-1,-,CSVETGVNTEAFF,TGCAGCGTTGAGACAGGGGTGAACACTGAAGCTTTCTTT
-,TRBJ2-3,TRBV5-4,-,CASSFKNPGWDTQYF,TGTGCCAGCAGCTTTAAGAACCCAGGGTGGGATACGCAGTATTTT
-,TRBJ1-4,TRBV20-1,-,CSAKGGRVRGKDEKLFF,TGCAGTGCTAAGGGGGGGAGGGTGCGGGGCAAGGATGAAAAACTGTTTTTT
TRBD2,TRBJ2-5,TRBV12-3/TRBV12-4,-,CASSTGTTLDLVNF,TGTGCCAGCAGTACCGGGACTACCCTCGACCTCGTTAACTTC
TRBD1,TRBJ1-2,TRBV29-1,-,CSAQGSDYGYTF,TGCAGCGCACAGGGGTCTGACTATGGCTACACCTTC